The 5 T cell receptor beta chains reported below all come from one sample, sequenced in a study of shared clonotypes between healthy human individuals. TCRdb's copy holds only in-frame clones and misses some; the assay was immunoSEQ multiplex PCR. The sample shows around 560,000 clones, 95% of them seen only once. Naive CD8 cells lacked CD45RO, underwent positive selection for CCR7 and left out terminally differentiated effector memory CD45RA+ cells. Sequenced material: naive CD8+ T cells sorted from blood. Receptors were obtained from a woman between 25 and 40 years old in good health.

The CDR3 nucleotides are TGTGCCAGCAGTTTGAGGACTAGCGGGTGGAATGAGCAGTTCTTC. This codes for CASSLRTSGWNEQFF. The chain employs TRBV27 and TRBJ2-1; 11 nucleotides line up with TRBD2. After removal of 3 bases from V and 7 bases from J, the junction contained 5 bases not matched to a gene. The CDR3 is 15 amino acids. CDR1 MNHEY and CDR2 SMNVEV come from the germline V gene (reference sequence).

The CDR3 loop reads CASKILQGITEAFF. Written as DNA, the CDR3 is TGTGCCAGCAAAATACTACAGGGGATCACTGAAGCTTTCTTT. The V call is TRBV27, the J call TRBJ1-1, with 7 bases matching TRBD1. The V segment lost 7 bases and the J segment 4 bases; nucleotides outside the gene matches: 9. This CDR3 is built from 14 residues. Germline V gives CDR1 MNHEY, CDR2 SMNVEV (reference sequence).

CDR3 amino acids: CASSLGRELFF. The CDR3 DNA is TGCGCCAGCAGCTTGGGTAGGGAGCTGTTTTTT. This chain joins TRBV5-1 and TRBJ2-2; D is unclear. V lost 0 bases and J lost 9, with 3 bases in between. Germline V gene data show CDR1 as SGHRS and CDR2 as YFSETQ. The CDR3 is 11 residues long. Complete variable domain (other parts from reference TRBV5-1 and TRBJ2-2): KAGVTQTPRYLIKTRGQQVTLSCSPISGHRSVSWYQQTPGQGLQFLFEYFSETQRNKGNFPGRFSGRQFSNSRSEMNVSTLELGDSALYLCASSLGRELFFGEGSRLTVL.

V gene TRBV27 combines with J gene TRBJ1-1; no firm D call. The V gene's germline CDR1 is MNHEY and CDR2 SMNVEV (reference sequence). The CDR3 contains 13 residues. Deletions cut 10 bases from V and 0 bases from J, with 12 bases between. The CDR3, as DNA: TGTGCCACCAAACGCGGACTGAACACTGAAGCTTTCTTT. Its protein is CATKRGLNTEAFF.

This sequence joins TRBV5-6 and TRBJ2-3, with no clear D. Germline CDR1 SGHDT, CDR2 YYEEEE. The CDR3 spans 18 residues. V gave up 0 bases and J gave up 2 bases, with 19 bases separating them. CDR3 sequence (DNA): TGTGCCAGCAGCTTGGCCGGGCCCCTTTTTTCCCCCACAGATACGCAGTATTTT. It yields the protein CASSLAGPLFSPTDTQYF.